The next 21 T cell receptor beta chains were all read from a single sample in a study of read filtering for tumor transcriptome and immune sequencing. From about 0.4 ug of RNA, a library with molecular barcoded alpha/delta and beta/gamma adaptors was made. MiXCR, run by TCRdb on the reads, gives a single entry per CDR3 protein. The sample lists more than 70,000 distinct CDR3 sequences; 20% to 25% were seen once. Sequenced sample: a population of CD138-negative cells sorted from bone marrow. These TCRs come from a donor over 35 with multiple myeloma.

About this clonotype: A much larger clone differs by one base, so this may be a read error. V usage is TRBV5-1 and J usage is TRBJ1-1, with a weak D call TRBD1 (5 bases). The CDR3 totals 14 residues. Looked up from germline, CDR1 is SGHRS and CDR2 is YFSETQ. The CDR3 region is CANSPEPHAKGPFF. DNA for the CDR3: TGCGCCAACAGCCCCGAACCCCACGCCAAGGGGCCTTTCTTT.

This clonotype was counted many times. CDR3 coding DNA: TGCGCCAGCAGTCGACAGGGAGACACAGATACGCAGTATTTT. This sequence encodes CASSRQGDTDTQYF. This sequence joins TRBV5-1 and TRBJ2-3, with 7 positions matching TRBD1. V lost 5 bases and J lost 2; bases outside the gene matches: 5. The CDR3 loop spans 14 amino acids. Per the germline V gene, CDR1 is SGHRS and CDR2 is YFSETQ.

The chain joins TRBV6-5 to TRBJ1-2; D possibly corresponds to TRBD1 (6 bases). V lost 2 bases and J 3 bases, leaving 7 bases between the germline ends. This CDR3 contains 13 residues. The V gene's germline CDR1 is MNHEY and CDR2 SVGAGI. CDR3 sequence reads: CASSYRTDYGYTF. CDR3 bases: TGTGCCAGCAGTTACAGGACAGACTATGGCTACACCTTC.

Points on this clonotype: This may be a read error: a much more frequent sequence differs by one nucleotide. V is TRBV24-1 and J is TRBJ2-1; 7 bases are shared with TRBD1. The CDR3 sequence is 15 residues long. The V and J ends lost 1 base and 8 bases, in that order; junction bases with no gene match: 7. The germline gives CDR1 KGHDR, CDR2 SFDVKD. DNA for the CDR3: TGTGCCACCAGTGATTTTAGCGAGGGGGCCTATGAGCAGTTCTTC. Translated, it gives CATSDFSEGAYEQFF.

On this clonotype: This may be a read error: a much more frequent sequence differs by one nucleotide. The chain is built from TRBV10-3 and TRBJ1-1; D is perhaps TRBD1 (5 bases). The CDR3 is made up of 14 amino acids. V lost 10 bases and J lost 6, with 21 bases in between. In germline, CDR1 is ENHRY, CDR2 SYGVKD. The CDR3 protein is CASRRTGRRAEAFF. The CDR3 region has the DNA TGTGCCAGTCGCCGGACGGGACGCCGCGCTGAAGCTTTCTTT.

In the case of this clonotype: This may be a read error: a much more frequent sequence differs by one nucleotide. The chain couples TRBV14 to TRBJ2-2; D not resolved. The CDR3 has 18 amino acids. Trimming pared 1 base from V and 0 bases from J, leaving 15 bases between. Germline-derived CDR1 and CDR2 are SGHDN and FVKESK. The CDR3 reads CASSQGRDVLTNTGELFF. CDR3 DNA sequence: TGTGCCAGCAGCCAAGGAAGGGATGTCCTCACGAACACCGGGGAGCTGTTTTTT.

This clonotype was seen only a few times. The chain is built from TRBV5-1 and TRBJ2-2; 7 nucleotides align to TRBD1. The junction had 12 bases not matched to a gene; V was cut back by 4 bases and J by 6 bases. The CDR3 sequence is 16 residues long. Per germline, CDR1 SGHRS and CDR2 YFSETQ. CDR3 DNA sequence: TGCGCCAGCAGCCCATCAGGGACAGTCTCCCCCGGGGAGCTGTTTTTT. Its translation: CASSPSGTVSPGELFF.

This clonotype was observed many times. The J gene is TRBJ1-1, the V gene TRBV28; 7 nucleotides align to TRBD1. Trimming cost V 6 bases and J 4 bases; bases outside gene matches: 5. The germline V gene encodes CDR1 MDHEN and CDR2 SYDVKM. CDR3 length: 13 residues. This chain's CDR3 is CASRGTAGTEAFF. CDR3 nucleotide sequence: TGTGCCAGCAGGGGGACAGCCGGCACTGAAGCTTTCTTT.

This clonotype was seen ten or more times. The chain is built from TRBV20-1 and TRBJ1-5; D is possibly TRBD1 (5 bases). The CDR3 is 13 residues long. Per germline, CDR1 DFQATT and CDR2 SNEGSKA (reference sequence). With 5 bases removed from V and 1 base from J, the gap between germline ends came to 9 bases. The chain's CDR3 is CSAYRDSNQPQHF. As DNA, the CDR3 is TGCAGTGCTTATCGGGACAGCAATCAGCCCCAGCATTTT.

This clonotype was counted at least ten times. This chain uses TRBV11-1 with TRBJ2-2; no definite D call. This CDR3 contains 18 residues. V lost 5 bases, J lost 1 base, and 20 bases lay in between. Germline loops: CDR1 SGHAT, CDR2 FQDESV (reference sequence). CDR3 sequence: CASSPPPRVGENTGELFF. The CDR3 bases are TGTGCCAGCAGCCCCCCGCCACGCGTTGGAGAGAACACCGGGGAGCTGTTTTTT. The variable domain in full, completed from reference TRBV11-1 and TRBJ2-2, reads EAEVAQSPRYKITEKSQAVAFWCDPISGHATLYWYRQILGQGPELLVQFQDESVVDDSQLPKDRFSAERLKGVDSTLKIQPAELGDSAMYLCASSPPPRVGENTGELFFGEGSRLTVL.

Details on this clonotype: Just one base apart from a much larger clone, this may be a read error. This CDR3 fails to terminate in the conserved phenylalanine or tryptophan, so it likely reflects a read error. V gene TRBV28 combines with J gene TRBJ2-6, with D uncertain. Between the trimmed V and J ends, which lost 8 bases and 0 bases, there was a span of 8 bases. The CDR3 has 14 amino acids. The V gene's germline CDR1 is MDHEN and CDR2 SYDVKM. The CDR3 DNA is TGTGCCAGCTGGAGTTTCTCTGGGGCCAACGTCCTGACTCTC. Translated, it gives CASWSFSGANVLTL.

This clonotype appeared many times. This chain links TRBV5-1 with TRBJ2-1; tentatively, D is TRBD1 (6 bases). Germline lookup yields CDR1 SGHRS and CDR2 YFSETQ. Trimming stripped 4 bases from V and 3 bases from J, with 11 bases between. The CDR3 consists of 14 residues. DNA for the CDR3: TGCGCCAGCAGCCTGGGGGACAACTACAATGAGCAGTTCTTC. This codes for CASSLGDNYNEQFF.

This clonotype was detected a few times. The chain has TRBV7-8 and TRBJ2-7; D call uncertain. The length of the CDR3 is 15 residues. CDR1 is SGHVS and CDR2 is FQNEAQ in the germline V gene. The V end lost 0 bases, the J end lost 7 bases, and 16 bases lay between the germline ends. The CDR3 DNA is TGTGCCAGCAGCTTAGCGGTTGGGCAGCCAGAGGAGCAGTACTTC. This gives the protein CASSLAVGQPEEQYF.

Concerning this clonotype: Possible read error: a much larger clone is one base away. The genes are TRBV4-1 and TRBJ2-7; maybe TRBD2 (7 bases). The CDR3 sequence is 17 residues long. Germline V lookup: CDR1 MGHRA, CDR2 YSYEKL. The V end lost 0 bases, the J end lost 4 bases, and 19 bases lay between the germline ends. CDR3 region: CASSQDEVGGPRYEQYF. DNA for the CDR3: TGCGCCAGCAGCCAAGATGAAGTGGGGGGGCCTCGGTACGAGCAGTACTTC.

Worth noting for this clonotype: A read error may account for a junction end that differs from germline. This chain connects TRBV30 to TRBJ2-3, with D maybe TRBD1 (5 bases). CDR1 GTSNPN and CDR2 SVGIG come from the germline V gene (reference sequence). CDR3 length: 15 amino acids. The CDR3 coding sequence is TGTGCCTGGAGCCGCTTAGGGGCTAACACAGATTCGCAGTATTTT. Translation gives CAWSRLGANTDSQYF.

This clonotype appeared many times. The chain recombines TRBV5-1 with TRBJ1-1; D not resolved. V was shortened by 5 bases and J by 4 bases, with 9 bases between the two germline ends. The CDR3 is 12 amino acids. In germline, CDR1 is SGHRS, CDR2 YFSETQ. The CDR3 reads CASRTQSTEAFF. The CDR3 DNA follows: TGCGCCAGCAGGACACAGAGCACTGAAGCTTTCTTT.

This clonotype was seen ten or more times. The chain is built from TRBV20-1 and TRBJ2-1; maybe TRBD1 (6 bases). This CDR3 is 14 amino acids long. Looked up from germline, CDR1 is DFQATT and CDR2 is SNEGSKA (reference sequence). The germline V and J ends were trimmed by 4 bases and 0 bases, with 10 bases remaining between them. The CDR3 bases are TGCAGTGCTAATTCGGACAGCTCCTACAATGAGCAGTTCTTC. Translating it yields CSANSDSSYNEQFF.

The rearrangement uses TRBV5-1 and TRBJ2-2; TRBD2 might be the D (7 bases). The CDR3 runs to 16 residues. Germline V gene lookup returns CDR1 SGHRS and CDR2 YFSETQ. V was shortened by 5 bases and J by 3 bases, with 17 bases between the two germline ends. The CDR3 DNA is TGCGCCAGCAGACCACCACCGGGGGGCCACACCGGGGAGCTGTTTTTT. Its translation is CASRPPPGGHTGELFF.

This clonotype was seen only a few times. A much more abundant neighbour one base away suggests this may be a read error. The rearrangement uses TRBV3-1 and TRBJ2-7; a weak D match, TRBD2 (7 bases). Germline V gene sequence: CDR1 LGHDT, CDR2 YNNKEL (reference sequence). The CDR3 contains 13 residues. The V and J ends lost 3 bases and 7 bases respectively, with 13 bases between them. For the CDR3, the DNA is TGTGCCAGCAGCCACCGGGGGGCGGGGGAGCAGTACTTC. Translating gives CASSHRGAGEQYF.

CDR3 bases: TGTGCCAGCGGATCTCGGGACAGGGGAACTAGAAAACTGTTTTTT. Its protein is CASGSRDRGTRKLFF. The chain joins TRBV28 to TRBJ1-4; 10 bases are shared with TRBD1. The CDR3 consists of 15 residues. CDR1 and CDR2 (germline): MDHEN, SYDVKM. The J segment lost 10 bases and the V segment lost 8 bases, leaving 13 bases of the junction unmatched.

This clonotype was detected ten times or more. The chain carries TRBV7-9 and TRBJ2-1; 8 bases line up with TRBD2. Germline V CDR1 and CDR2: SEHNR, FQNEAQ (reference sequence). The CDR3 is made up of 16 amino acids. The trim removed 5 bases at V and 6 bases at J, leaving 12 bases unmatched. The CDR3 spells CASSHLRGGFTNEQFF. The CDR3 bases are TGTGCCAGCAGCCATTTACGGGGGGGCTTTACCAATGAGCAGTTCTTC.